Below, 22 T cell receptor beta chains from the same sample are listed, as sequenced in a study of T cell repertoires in cytomegalovirus infection. From the reads, TCRdb called clonotypes with MiXCR, one entry per CDR3 protein. The table includes some 150,000 distinct CDR3 sequences, around a quarter detected once. Sequencing input: PBMCs. These receptors originate from a human donor in good health (CMV status not recorded). Some clones in this sample may be carry-over from other donors' samples.

The gene calls are TRBV28 and TRBJ2-3; D is uncertain. Deletions cut 4 bases from V and 2 bases from J, with 10 bases between. The CDR3 has 14 residues. Germline CDR1 reads MDHEN; CDR2 reads SYDVKM. CDR3 loop: CASSYDGNTDTQYF. CDR3 nucleotide sequence: TGTGCCAGCAGTTACGACGGAAACACAGATACGCAGTATTTT.

The rearrangement links TRBV6-2 or TRBV6-3 to TRBJ2-7; D gene uncertain. The CDR3 has 13 amino acids. Germline V lookup: CDR1 MNHEY, CDR2 SVGEGT. Trimming stripped 5 bases from V and 2 bases from J, with 10 bases between. The CDR3 DNA reads TGTGCCAGCAGTCGGACGGCTGCCTACGAGCAGTACTTC. Its translation is CASSRTAAYEQYF.

This clonotype was counted only a few times. An end of the junction differs from the germline gene, which may be a read error. This chain uses TRBV7-9 with TRBJ2-6; no definite D call. The CDR3 totals 14 residues. Germline V lookup: CDR1 SEHNR, CDR2 FQNEAQ (reference sequence). CDR3 residues: CASRPSPGTNVLTF. The DNA for the CDR3 is TGTGCCAGCAGGCCCTCGCCTGGGACCAACGTCCTGACTTTC.

The gene calls are TRBV29-1 and TRBJ1-2, with D perhaps matching TRBD1 (6 bases). Germline assignment: CDR1 SQVTM and CDR2 ANQGSEA. The CDR3 is made up of 16 amino acids. With 4 bases removed from V and 4 bases from J, the gap between germline ends came to 22 bases. In nucleotides, the CDR3 is TGCAGCGTTGGCGGGACAAAAGGGGAGGCCTTCTATGGCTACACCTTC. The encoded protein is CSVGGTKGEAFYGYTF.

The CDR3 spells CASSLIRDGRRETQYF. The CDR3 bases are TGTGCCAGCAGCTTAATCCGGGACGGGCGGCGGGAGACCCAGTACTTC. The chain carries TRBV7-6 and TRBJ2-5; TRBD1 or TRBD2 may be the D gene (5 bases each). Trimming left V 2 bases short and J 5 bases short, with 18 bases between. Germline V lookup: CDR1 SGHVS, CDR2 FNYEAQ. This CDR3 has 16 amino acids. Variable domain in full (rest from reference TRBV7-6 and TRBJ2-5): GAGVSQSPRYKVTKRGQDVALRCDPISGHVSLYWYRQALGQGPEFLTYFNYEAQQDKSGLPNDRFSAERPEGSISTLTIQRTEQRDSAMYRCASSLIRDGRRETQYFGPGTRLLVL.

This clonotype was detected only a few times. The J gene is TRBJ1-3, the V gene TRBV15; a possible D gene is TRBD1 (5 bases). The V end was cut by 8 bases, the J end by 2 bases, with 10 bases between. From germline, CDR1 is LNHNV and CDR2 YYDKDF (reference sequence). The CDR3 totals 13 residues. CDR3 coding DNA: TGTGCCACCCGGGCCAGGGCTGGAAACACCATATATTTT. This codes for CATRARAGNTIYF.

The chain recombines TRBV7-3 with TRBJ2-1; D may be TRBD1 (5 bases). CDR1 and CDR2 (germline): SGHTA, FQGTGA. CDR3 length: 16 amino acids. Trimming took 1 base from V and 5 from J, leaving 15 bases between them. The CDR3 DNA reads as TGTGCCAGCAGCTTAATAGGGGCTAGGGCTAACAATGAGCAGTTCTTC. Residues: CASSLIGARANNEQFF.

This clonotype has a handful of counts. This rearrangement joins TRBV6-5 to TRBJ1-5; D is perhaps TRBD1 (6 bases). V was pared by 6 bases and J by 3 bases, with 12 bases between. Germline lookup yields CDR1 MNHEY and CDR2 SVGAGI. This CDR3 has 14 amino acids. The DNA of the CDR3 is TGTGCCAGCAGCCAAAGGGACAACAATCAGCCCCAGCATTTT. It is translated as CASSQRDNNQPQHF.

This sequence joins TRBV11-2 and TRBJ2-7; 9 bases are shared with TRBD1. Unmatched junction bases numbered 8, after V lost 1 base and J lost 13 bases. Looked up from germline, CDR1 is SGHAT and CDR2 is FQNNGV. The CDR3 extends over 13 amino acids. The CDR3 sequence is CASSLGTGASNYF. The CDR3 nucleotides are TGTGCCAGCAGCTTAGGGACAGGGGCCAGTAATTACTTC. The variable domain in full, with the rest retrieved from reference TRBV11-2 and TRBJ2-7, is EAGVAQSPRYKIIEKRQSVAFWCNPISGHATLYWYQQILGQGPKLLIQFQNNGVVDDSQLPKDRFSAERLKGVDSTLKIQPAKLEDSAVYLCASSLGTGASNYFGPGTRLTVT.

Details on this clonotype: A read error may produce the germline difference seen at one junction end. The chain is built from TRBV7-6 and TRBJ1-1; the match to TRBD1 covers 7 bases. CDR1 is SGHVS, CDR2 FNYEAQ, per germline. This CDR3 is built from 15 residues. CDR3 nucleotide sequence: TGTGCCAGCAGCTCCCCGGGACAGATGAACACTGAAGATTTCTTT. This sequence encodes CASSSPGQMNTEDFF.

This clonotype showed up just a few times. The chain has TRBV2 and TRBJ2-5; D call uncertain. The V gene's germline CDR1 is SNHLY and CDR2 FYNNEI. This CDR3 region has 14 residues. Deletions cut 7 bases from V and 2 bases from J, with 14 bases between. The CDR3 DNA is TGTGCCAGCATCTGGGGTAGTGTTCAAGAGACCCAGTACTTC. Protein sequence: CASIWGSVQETQYF.

This clonotype was detected once. The J gene is TRBJ1-1, the V gene TRBV14; D is unclear. Trimming removed 3 bases from V and 11 bases from J, with 10 bases in between. Germline CDR1 SGHDN, CDR2 FVKESK. CDR3 length: 11 residues. This chain's CDR3 is CASSQGMGAFF. Here the CDR3 DNA reads TGTGCCAGCAGCCAGGGTATGGGGGCTTTCTTT. Filled out from reference TRBV14 and TRBJ1-1, the complete variable domain reads EAGVTQFPSHSVIEKGQTVTLRCDPISGHDNLYWYRRVMGKEIKFLLHFVKESKQDESGMPNNRFLAERTGGTYSTLKVQPAELEDSGVYFCASSQGMGAFFGQGTRLTVV.

The table lists this clonotype with many counts. V and J are TRBV11-2 and TRBJ1-1; no clear D. Germline loops: CDR1 SGHAT, CDR2 FQNNGV. The CDR3 has 14 amino acids. Trimming took off 3 bases at V and 1 base at J, with 9 bases between the two ends. The CDR3 bases are TGTGCCAGCAGCTTTGACGGACCGAACACTGAAGCTTTCTTT. Protein: CASSFDGPNTEAFF.

This clonotype was counted ten times or more. The rearrangement uses TRBV10-3 and TRBJ2-3; D unclear. The V gene lost 5 bases and the J gene lost 5 bases, with 17 bases spanning the gap. CDR1 is ENHRY and CDR2 is SYGVKD in the germline V gene. This CDR3 has 15 amino acids. The CDR3 loop reads CAISLDPPPGDTQYF. CDR3 nucleotide sequence: TGTGCCATCAGTCTAGACCCACCCCCGGGAGATACGCAGTATTTT.

V is TRBV25-1 and J is TRBJ2-1; D is ambiguous. Germline V gene data show CDR1 as MGHDK and CDR2 as SYGVNS. The V gene lost 3 bases and the J gene lost 5 bases, with 8 bases spanning the gap. This CDR3 has 13 residues. The CDR3 reads CASSDGQNNEQFF. The DNA for the CDR3 is TGTGCCAGCAGTGATGGGCAGAACAATGAGCAGTTCTTC.

V is TRBV19 and J is TRBJ2-6, with 11 bases lining up with TRBD1. The CDR3 covers 16 residues. Per the germline V gene, CDR1 is LNHDA and CDR2 is SQIVND (reference sequence). J lost 5 bases, V lost 6 bases, and 6 bases had no gene match. The CDR3 DNA sequence: TGTGCCAGTAGGAGGACAGGGGGCGCAAGGGCCAACGTCCTGACTTTC. Its protein is CASRRTGGARANVLTF.

This chain joins TRBV12-3 or TRBV12-4 and TRBJ1-6, with D hard to call. V shed 2 bases and J shed 9 bases, with 5 bases lying between them. There are 12 residues in the CDR3. Here the CDR3 DNA reads TGTGCCAGCAGTTTAAAGGGTTCACCCCTCCACTTT. It specifies CASSLKGSPLHF.

This clonotype was detected only a few times. V usage is TRBV6-1 and J usage is TRBJ2-1, with D perhaps matching TRBD2 (6 bases). The CDR3 length is 15 residues. Trimming stripped 8 bases from V and 0 bases from J, with 14 bases between. Germline values: CDR1 MNHNS, CDR2 SASEGT. CDR3 protein: CASWTNGLSYNEQFF. DNA of the CDR3: TGTGCCAGCTGGACTAACGGGCTCTCCTACAATGAGCAGTTCTTC.

This clonotype turned up a few times. This chain connects TRBV2 to TRBJ2-1, with D possibly matching TRBD2 (6 bases). CDR3 size: 15 residues. Trimming removed 4 bases from V and 4 bases from J, with 14 bases in between. CDR1 is SNHLY and CDR2 is FYNNEI in the germline V gene. The DNA for the CDR3 is TGTGCCAGCAGTGTGGGGAGCGGAGGGTACAATGAGCAGTTCTTC. This codes for CASSVGSGGYNEQFF. Filled out from reference TRBV2 and TRBJ2-1, the complete variable domain reads EPEVTQTPSHQVTQMGQEVILRCVPISNHLYFYWYRQILGQKVEFLVSFYNNEISEKSEIFDDQFSVERPDGSNFTLKIRSTKLEDSAMYFCASSVGSGGYNEQFFGPGTRLTVL.

This clonotype was recorded at least ten times. The chain recombines TRBV7-2 with TRBJ2-3, with TRBD2 identical over 7 bases. After removal of 1 base from V and 4 bases from J, the junction contained 2 bases not matched to a gene. The germline V gene has CDR1 SGHTA and CDR2 FQGNSA. The CDR3 runs to 14 residues. The chain's CDR3 is CASSLGGGPDTQYF. The CDR3 DNA reads as TGTGCCAGCAGCTTAGGGGGAGGGCCAGATACGCAGTATTTT.

This clonotype has only a few counts. The rearrangement links TRBV20-1 to TRBJ2-1, with D perhaps matching TRBD1 (5 bases). This CDR3 has 14 residues. The germline V gene has CDR1 DFQATT and CDR2 SNEGSKA (reference sequence). With 1 base removed from V and 3 bases from J, the gap between germline ends came to 10 bases. The CDR3 region has the DNA TGCAGTGCTAGAGGGGCAGGGAACTACAATGAGCAGTTCTTC. Translated, it gives CSARGAGNYNEQFF.

This sequence joins TRBV29-1 and TRBJ2-7; 8 bases are a match to TRBD1. Germline V gives CDR1 SQVTM, CDR2 ANQGSEA. This CDR3 contains 12 residues. V trimming: 7 bases; J trimming: 2 bases; junction bases outside the gene matches: 4. DNA of the CDR3: TGCAGCGCTGGACAGGGCGCCTACGAGCAGTACTTC. Translating gives CSAGQGAYEQYF.